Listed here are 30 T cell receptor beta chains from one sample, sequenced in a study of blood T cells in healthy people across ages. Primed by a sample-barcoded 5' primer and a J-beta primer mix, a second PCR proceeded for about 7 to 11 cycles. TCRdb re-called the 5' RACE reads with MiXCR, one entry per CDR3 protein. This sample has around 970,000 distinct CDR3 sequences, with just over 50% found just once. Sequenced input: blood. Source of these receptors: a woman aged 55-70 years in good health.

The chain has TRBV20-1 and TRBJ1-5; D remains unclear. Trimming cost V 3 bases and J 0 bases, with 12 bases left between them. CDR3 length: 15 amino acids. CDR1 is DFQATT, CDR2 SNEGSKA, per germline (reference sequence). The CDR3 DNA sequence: TGCAGTGCTAGTGCCCGGAGACATAGCAATCAGCCCCAGCATTTT. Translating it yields CSASARRHSNQPQHF.

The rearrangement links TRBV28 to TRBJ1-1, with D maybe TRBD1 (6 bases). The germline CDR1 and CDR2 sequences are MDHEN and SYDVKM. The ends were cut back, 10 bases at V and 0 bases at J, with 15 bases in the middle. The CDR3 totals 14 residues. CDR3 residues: CATFTGQMNTEAFF. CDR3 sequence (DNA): TGTGCCACCTTTACGGGACAAATGAACACTGAAGCTTTCTTT.

The CDR3, as DNA: TGCAGTGTTGCCGGCTCTGGGCTTAACAATGAGCAGTTCTTC. It yields the protein CSVAGSGLNNEQFF. The V call is TRBV20-1, the J call TRBJ2-1; D not resolved. The V end was cut by 7 bases, the J end by 5 bases, with 18 bases between. The CDR3 runs 14 residues. Germline V gene lookup returns CDR1 DFQATT and CDR2 SNEGSKA (reference sequence).

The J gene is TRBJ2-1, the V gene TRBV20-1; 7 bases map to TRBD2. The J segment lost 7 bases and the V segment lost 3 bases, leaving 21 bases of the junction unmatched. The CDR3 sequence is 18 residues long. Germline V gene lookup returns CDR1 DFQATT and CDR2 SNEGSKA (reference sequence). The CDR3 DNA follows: TGCAGTGCTAGGGCCCGCCATGGAAGCCGCGGGAGAATTAATGAGCAGTTCTTC. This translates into CSARARHGSRGRINEQFF.

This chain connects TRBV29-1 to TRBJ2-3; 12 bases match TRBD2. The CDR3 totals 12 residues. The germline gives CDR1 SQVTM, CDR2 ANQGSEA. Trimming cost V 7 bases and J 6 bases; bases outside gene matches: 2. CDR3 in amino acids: CSGGLAGDTQYF. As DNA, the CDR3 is TGCAGCGGGGGACTAGCGGGCGATACGCAGTATTTT.

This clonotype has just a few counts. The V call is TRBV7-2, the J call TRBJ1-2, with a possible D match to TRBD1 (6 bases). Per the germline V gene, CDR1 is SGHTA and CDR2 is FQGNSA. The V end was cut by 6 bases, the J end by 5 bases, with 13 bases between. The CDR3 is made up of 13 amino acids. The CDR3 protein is CASSRGQPYGYTF. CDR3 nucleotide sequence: TGTGCCAGCAGTCGAGGACAGCCATATGGCTACACCTTC.

The CDR3 here is CAGGGANGADTQYF. The CDR3 DNA sequence: TGTGCCGGGGGAGGCGCCAATGGGGCAGATACGCAGTATTTT. The V call is TRBV28, the J call TRBJ2-3; D is perhaps TRBD2 (6 bases). The germline V gene has CDR1 MDHEN and CDR2 SYDVKM. CDR3 length equals 14 residues. V dropped 11 bases and J dropped 4 bases, with 19 bases sitting between them.

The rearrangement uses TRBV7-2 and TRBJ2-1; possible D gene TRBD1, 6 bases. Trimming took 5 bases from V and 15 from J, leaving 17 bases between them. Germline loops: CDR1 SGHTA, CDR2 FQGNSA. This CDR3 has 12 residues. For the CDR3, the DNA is TGTGCCAGCAGCCCCTGGCTAGAGGGGGTGTTCTTC. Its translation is CASSPWLEGVFF.

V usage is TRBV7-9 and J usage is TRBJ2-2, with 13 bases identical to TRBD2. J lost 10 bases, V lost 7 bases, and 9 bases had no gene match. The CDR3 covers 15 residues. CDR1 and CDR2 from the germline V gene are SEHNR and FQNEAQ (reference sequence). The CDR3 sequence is CASKRTSGSLVELFF. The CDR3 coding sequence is TGTGCCAGCAAAAGGACTAGCGGGAGCCTAGTGGAGCTGTTTTTT.

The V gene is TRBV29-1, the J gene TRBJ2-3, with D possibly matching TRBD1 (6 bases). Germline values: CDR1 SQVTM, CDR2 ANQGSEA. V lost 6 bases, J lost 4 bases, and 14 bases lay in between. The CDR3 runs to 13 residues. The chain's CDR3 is CSVRPQGSDTQYF. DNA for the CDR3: TGCAGCGTCCGGCCTCAGGGGTCAGATACGCAGTATTTT.

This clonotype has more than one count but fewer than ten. In DNA form, the CDR3 reads TGTGCCAGCAGCTTTAGTAGCGGATACACAGATACGCAGTATTTT. Amino acids: CASSFSSGYTDTQYF. This chain links TRBV7-9 with TRBJ2-3; maybe TRBD2 (6 bases). The CDR3 is 15 residues long. Trimming shortened V by 3 bases and J by 2 bases, and 12 bases separated the two germline ends. The germline V gene encodes CDR1 SEHNR and CDR2 FQNEAQ (reference sequence).

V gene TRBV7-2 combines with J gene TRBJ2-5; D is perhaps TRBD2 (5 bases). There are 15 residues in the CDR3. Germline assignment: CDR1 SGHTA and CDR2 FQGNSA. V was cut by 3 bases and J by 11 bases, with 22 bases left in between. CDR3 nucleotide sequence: TGTGCCAGCAGCTTCGAGAAGTTAACGGGGAATGAGCAGTACTTC. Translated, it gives CASSFEKLTGNEQYF.

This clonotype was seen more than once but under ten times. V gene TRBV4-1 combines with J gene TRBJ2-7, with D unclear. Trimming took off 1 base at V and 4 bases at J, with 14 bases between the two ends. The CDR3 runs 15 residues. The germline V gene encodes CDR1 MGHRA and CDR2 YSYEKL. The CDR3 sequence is CASSQVSDPGYEQYF. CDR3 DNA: TGCGCCAGCAGCCAAGTCAGCGACCCAGGTTACGAGCAGTACTTC.

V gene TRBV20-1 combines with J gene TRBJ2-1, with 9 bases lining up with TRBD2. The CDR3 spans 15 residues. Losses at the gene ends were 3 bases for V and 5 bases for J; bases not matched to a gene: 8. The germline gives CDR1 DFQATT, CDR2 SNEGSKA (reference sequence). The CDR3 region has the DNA TGCAGTGCTAGCCTAGCGGGATCTATTGACAATGAGCAGTTCTTC. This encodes CSASLAGSIDNEQFF.

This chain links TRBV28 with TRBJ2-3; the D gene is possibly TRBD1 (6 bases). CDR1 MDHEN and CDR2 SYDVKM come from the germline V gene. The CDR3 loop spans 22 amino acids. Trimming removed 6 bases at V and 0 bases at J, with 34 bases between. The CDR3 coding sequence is TGTGCCAGCAGCCTCCCGAAGTGGACAGATTGGGGATGGGGACCTAGCACAGATACGCAGTATTTT. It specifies CASSLPKWTDWGWGPSTDTQYF.

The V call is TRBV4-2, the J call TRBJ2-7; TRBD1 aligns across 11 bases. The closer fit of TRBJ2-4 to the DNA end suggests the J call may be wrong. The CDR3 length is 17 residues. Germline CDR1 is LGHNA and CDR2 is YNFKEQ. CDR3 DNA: TGTGCCAGCAGCCAAGCACCAGGACAGGGGGCGTTGGACATTCAGTACTTC. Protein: CASSQAPGQGALDIQYF.

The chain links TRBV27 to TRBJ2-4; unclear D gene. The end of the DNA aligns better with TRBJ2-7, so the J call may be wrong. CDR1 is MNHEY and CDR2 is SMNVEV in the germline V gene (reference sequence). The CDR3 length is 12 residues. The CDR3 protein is CASGWANYEQYF. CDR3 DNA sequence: TGTGCCAGTGGCTGGGCCAACTACGAGCAGTACTTC.

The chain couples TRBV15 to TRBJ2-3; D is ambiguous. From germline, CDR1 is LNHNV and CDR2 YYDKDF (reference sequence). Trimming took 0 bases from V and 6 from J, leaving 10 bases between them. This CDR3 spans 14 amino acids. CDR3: CATSRDRWRDTQYF. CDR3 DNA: TGTGCCACCAGCAGAGACAGGTGGCGGGATACGCAGTATTTT.

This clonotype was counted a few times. CDR3 sequence: CASSQNGRSNTEAFF. The DNA for the CDR3 is TGTGCCAGCAGCCAAAATGGACGGTCAAACACTGAAGCTTTCTTT. The J gene is TRBJ1-1, the V gene TRBV14; D remains unclear. The CDR3 runs 15 residues. V dropped 2 bases and J dropped 2 bases, with 12 bases sitting between them. Germline V gene lookup returns CDR1 SGHDN and CDR2 FVKESK. The full variable domain, with the rest looked up from reference TRBV14 and TRBJ1-1, is EAGVTQFPSHSVIEKGQTVTLRCDPISGHDNLYWYRRVMGKEIKFLLHFVKESKQDESGMPNNRFLAERTGGTYSTLKVQPAELEDSGVYFCASSQNGRSNTEAFFGQGTRLTVV.

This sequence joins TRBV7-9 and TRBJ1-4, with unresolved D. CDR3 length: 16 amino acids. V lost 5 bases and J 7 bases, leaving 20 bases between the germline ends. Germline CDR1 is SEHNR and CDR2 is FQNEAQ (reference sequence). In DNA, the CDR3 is TGTGCCAGCAGCACAGCCATAACAGCGGTGGGTGAAAAACTGTTTTTT. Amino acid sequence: CASSTAITAVGEKLFF.

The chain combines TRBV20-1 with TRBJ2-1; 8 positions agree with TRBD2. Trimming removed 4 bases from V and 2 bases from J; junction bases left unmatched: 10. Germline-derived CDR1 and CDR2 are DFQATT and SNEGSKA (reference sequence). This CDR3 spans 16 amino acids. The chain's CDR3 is CSATGGGRGPYNEQFF. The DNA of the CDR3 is TGCAGTGCTACCGGGGGGGGCAGGGGCCCCTACAATGAGCAGTTCTTC.

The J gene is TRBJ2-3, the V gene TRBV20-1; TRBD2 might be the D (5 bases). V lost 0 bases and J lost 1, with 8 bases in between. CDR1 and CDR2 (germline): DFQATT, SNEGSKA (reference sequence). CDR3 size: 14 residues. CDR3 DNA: TGCAGTGCTAGAGAGCTAGCCGGCACAGATACGCAGTATTTT. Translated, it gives CSARELAGTDTQYF.

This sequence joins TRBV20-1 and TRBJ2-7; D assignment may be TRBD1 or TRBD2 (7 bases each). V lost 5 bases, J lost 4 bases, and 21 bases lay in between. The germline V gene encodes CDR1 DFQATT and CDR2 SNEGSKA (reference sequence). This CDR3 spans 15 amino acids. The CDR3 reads CSASRRGRGSYEQYF. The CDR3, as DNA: TGCAGTGCTTCGAGGAGGGGGCGGGGGTCTTACGAGCAGTACTTC.

CDR3 bases: TGTGCCACCAGTGAATTTGGAACGGGGGAGACCCAGTACTTC. Protein sequence: CATSEFGTGETQYF. The rearrangement links TRBV24-1 to TRBJ2-7; tentatively, D is TRBD2 (5 bases). With the DNA end fitting TRBJ2-5 better, the J assignment may be wrong. The CDR3 runs to 14 residues. Per the germline V gene, CDR1 is KGHDR and CDR2 is SFDVKD.

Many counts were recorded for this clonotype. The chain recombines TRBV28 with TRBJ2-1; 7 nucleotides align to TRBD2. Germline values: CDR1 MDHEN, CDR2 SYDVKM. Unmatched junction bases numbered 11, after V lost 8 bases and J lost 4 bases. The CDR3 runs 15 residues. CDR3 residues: CASLEREVGYNEQFF. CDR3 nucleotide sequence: TGTGCCAGCCTTGAACGGGAGGTAGGGTACAATGAGCAGTTCTTC.

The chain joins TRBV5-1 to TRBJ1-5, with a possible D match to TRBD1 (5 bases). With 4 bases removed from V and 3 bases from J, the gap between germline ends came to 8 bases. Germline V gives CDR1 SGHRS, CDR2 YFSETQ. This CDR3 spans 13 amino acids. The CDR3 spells CASSKGDNQPQHF. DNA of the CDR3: TGCGCCAGCAGCAAAGGGGACAATCAGCCCCAGCATTTT.

The CDR3 DNA reads TGTGCCACCAGTGAACCATCTCGGGGGAACATTGATATTAAGCACAACAATGAGCAGTTCTTC. This codes for CATSEPSRGNIDIKHNNEQFF. The chain links TRBV24-1 to TRBJ2-1; TRBD2 might be the D (6 bases). V was shortened by 4 bases and J by 5 bases, with 32 bases between the two germline ends. The CDR3 is 21 amino acids. CDR1 is KGHDR, CDR2 SFDVKD, per germline.

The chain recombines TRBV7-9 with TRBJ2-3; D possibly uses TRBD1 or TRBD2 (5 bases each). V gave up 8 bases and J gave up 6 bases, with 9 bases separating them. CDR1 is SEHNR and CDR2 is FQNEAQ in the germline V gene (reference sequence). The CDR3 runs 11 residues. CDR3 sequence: CASYEGDTQYF. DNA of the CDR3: TGTGCCAGCTATGAGGGGGATACGCAGTATTTT. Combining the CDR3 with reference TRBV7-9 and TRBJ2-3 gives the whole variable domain DTGVSQNPRHKITKRGQNVTFRCDPISEHNRLYWYRQTLGQGPEFLTYFQNEAQLEKSRLLSDRFSAERPKGSFSTLEIQRTEQGDSAMYLCASYEGDTQYFGPGTRLTVL.

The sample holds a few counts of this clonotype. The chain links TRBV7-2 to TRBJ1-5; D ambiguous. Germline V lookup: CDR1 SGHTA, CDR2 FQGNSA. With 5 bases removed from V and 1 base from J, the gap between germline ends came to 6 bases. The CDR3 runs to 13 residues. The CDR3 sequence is CASSRESNQPQHF. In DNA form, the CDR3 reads TGTGCCAGCAGCAGGGAGAGCAATCAGCCCCAGCATTTT.

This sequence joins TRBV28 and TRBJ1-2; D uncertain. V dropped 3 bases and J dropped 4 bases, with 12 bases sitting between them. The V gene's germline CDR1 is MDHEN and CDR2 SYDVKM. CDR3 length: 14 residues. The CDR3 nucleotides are TGTGCCAGCAGTTTGCGCCTGGCGGGCTATGGCTACACCTTC. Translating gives CASSLRLAGYGYTF.